What follows is one T cell receptor beta chain and its context. These data originate in a study of radiotherapy plus CTLA-4 blockade in lung cancer. Method: immunoSEQ multiplex PCR; TCRdb's copy keeps in-frame clones and lacks some. The sample carries roughly 80,000 clones, over 70% recorded once. The germline V gene has CDR1 LNHDA and CDR2 SQIVND (reference sequence). The CDR3 is 13 residues long. The V end lost 5 bases, the J end lost 2 bases, and 10 bases lay between the germline ends. The source material was peripheral blood, sampled from a patient treated with radiotherapy plus ipilimumab. This chain uses TRBV19 with TRBJ2-7; possible D gene TRBD1, 5 bases. The receptor was isolated from a human donor with non-small cell lung cancer who had a partial response to radiotherapy plus ipilimumab. Some clones in this sample may be carry-over from other donors' samples. CDR3 sequence (DNA): TGTGCCAGTAGTTATAGACAGACCTACGAGCAGTACTTC. It codes for CASSYRQTYEQYF.